This T cell receptor (beta chain) was sequenced in a study of Ad26.COV2.S vaccination and SARS-CoV-2 variants. Repertoires were generated with immunoSEQ multiplex PCR, while TCRdb's copy carries only in-frame clones and drops some. The sample carries just over 350,000 clones, around 92% recorded once. Concerning this clone itself: What it binds is unknown. The junction shows a germline mismatch at one end, possibly a read error.

Study conclusions and caveats: Vaccine and placebo groups showed comparable non-spike TCR breadth. The breadth of spike-specific CD8+ and CD4+ T cell responses after vaccination was reportedly substantial. TCR breadth and depth analyses may have underestimated total T cell responses.

Germline loops: CDR1 KGHDR, CDR2 SFDVKD. This CDR3 is built from 18 residues. This chain joins TRBV24-1 and TRBJ1-6; 10 bases agree with TRBD1. This material consisted of peripheral blood, taken after recovery from COVID-19. The sequence derives from a human donor who had recovered from COVID-19. The CDR3 region is CATSDLRTGGSYNSPLHF. The DNA of the CDR3 is TGTGCCACCAGTGATCTTAGGACAGGGGGTTCCTACAATTCACCCCTCCACTTT.